This T cell receptor beta chain was identified in a study of identical twins. With template switching, a universal primer site was added, and the cDNA carried unique molecular identifiers. TCRdb ran MiXCR on the 5' RACE reads and lists one entry per CDR3 protein. The table lists roughly 1,500,000 distinct CDR3 sequences, under 35% of them singletons. With respect to this clonotype: The target antigen is unknown.

Unmatched junction bases numbered 10, after V lost 0 bases and J lost 6 bases. In germline, CDR1 is SGHNT, CDR2 YYREEE (reference sequence). This CDR3 contains 17 residues. Study-level results: While abundant cord blood beta clonotypes carried fewer insertions, memory repertoires showed no such pattern.

The specimen was cord blood. The receptor comes from a newborn girl in good health. V gene TRBV5-4 combines with J gene TRBJ2-3, with TRBD1 matching over 10 bases. The CDR3 nucleotides read TGTGCCAGCAGCTTGGCCCGTGGGACAGGGGTATCCGATACGCAGTATTTT. As protein: CASSLARGTGVSDTQYF. The variable domain in full, completed from reference TRBV5-4 and TRBJ2-3, reads ETGVTQSPTHLIKTRGQQVTLRCSSQSGHNTVSWYQQALGQGPQFIFQYYREEENGRGNFPPRFSGLQFPNYSSELNVNALELDDSALYLCASSLARGTGVSDTQYFGPGTRLTVL.